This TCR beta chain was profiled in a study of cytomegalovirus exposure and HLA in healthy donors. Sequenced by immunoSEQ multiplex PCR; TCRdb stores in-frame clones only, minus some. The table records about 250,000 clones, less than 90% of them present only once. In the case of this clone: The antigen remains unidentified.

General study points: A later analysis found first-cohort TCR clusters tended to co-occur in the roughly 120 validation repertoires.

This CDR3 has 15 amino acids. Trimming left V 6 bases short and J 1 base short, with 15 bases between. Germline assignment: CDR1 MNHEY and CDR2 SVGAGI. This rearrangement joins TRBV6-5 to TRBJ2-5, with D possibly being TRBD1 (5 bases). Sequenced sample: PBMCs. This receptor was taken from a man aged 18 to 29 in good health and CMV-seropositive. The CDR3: CASRYARARQETQYF. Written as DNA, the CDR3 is TGTGCCAGCAGATACGCCAGGGCCCGCCAAGAGACCCAGTACTTC.